Below, 15 T cell receptor beta chains from the same sample are listed, as sequenced in a study of sequential checkpoint blockade in melanoma. Stated treatment: randomized to nivolumab then ipilimumab (arm A) or the reverse (arm B). Using immunoSEQ multiplex PCR, the repertoire was profiled, and TCRdb retains in-frame clones only, with some absent. The sample lists over 4,000 clones; 32% were seen once. Here the sequenced sample was tumor tissue (inferred from file names), taken from a patient given nivolumab and ipilimumab in sequence. The receptors originated from a human donor with melanoma.

J is TRBJ1-2 and V is TRBV18, with 8 bases matching TRBD1. Germline V gene data show CDR1 as KGHSH and CDR2 as LQKENI. The CDR3 runs to 18 residues. The trim removed 2 bases at V and 0 bases at J, leaving 11 bases unmatched. CDR3 bases: TGTGCCAGCTCACCAACTTCCGGGACAGGCGGAACTAACTATGGCTACACCTTC. Encoded protein: CASSPTSGTGGTNYGYTF.

V usage is TRBV11-3 and J usage is TRBJ2-7; 10 bases map to TRBD1. Trimming at V came to 3 bases and at J to 4 bases, leaving 12 bases not matched to a gene. The CDR3 length is 17 residues. Germline V gene lookup returns CDR1 SGHNT and CDR2 YENEEA. DNA for the CDR3: TGTGCCAGCAGCTTCACCCCGCTGGGACAGGGGCATTACGAGCAGTACTTC. Residues: CASSFTPLGQGHYEQYF.

This clone is medium-sized by share. The chain joins TRBV28 to TRBJ2-7; no clear D gene. V gave up 5 bases and J gave up 5 bases, with 13 bases separating them. The CDR3 contains 13 residues. CDR1 and CDR2 (germline): MDHEN, SYDVKM. The CDR3 DNA follows: TGTGCCAGCAGTCCCCGGGTTGCCCACGAGCAGTACTTC. Its translation is CASSPRVAHEQYF.

The chain carries TRBV19 and TRBJ1-1; no reliable D call. Germline loops: CDR1 LNHDA, CDR2 SQIVND (reference sequence). Trimming took 6 bases from V and 2 from J, leaving 10 bases between them. This CDR3 spans 13 amino acids. The CDR3 DNA follows: TGTGCCAGTAGGATGACCTTTAACACTGAAGCTTTCTTT. Protein: CASRMTFNTEAFF.

This chain links TRBV10-2 with TRBJ2-7; a weak D match, TRBD1 (6 bases). The ends were cut back, 6 bases at V and 6 bases at J, with 15 bases in the middle. Germline V gene sequence: CDR1 WSHSY, CDR2 SAAADI. This CDR3 is 13 amino acids long. The CDR3 region is CASSRAATGEQYF. The CDR3 nucleotides read TGCGCCAGCAGCCGAGCCGCGACAGGCGAGCAGTACTTC.

The rearrangement links TRBV14 to TRBJ2-3; D perhaps matches TRBD2 (5 bases). Trimming removed 4 bases from V and 3 bases from J, with 8 bases in between. Germline-derived CDR1 and CDR2 are SGHDN and FVKESK. The CDR3 consists of 13 residues. CDR3 sequence (DNA): TGTGCCAGCAGCCCTCGACTAACAGATACGCAGTATTTT. Protein sequence: CASSPRLTDTQYF. The whole variable domain, filled in from reference TRBV14 and TRBJ2-3, reads EAGVTQFPSHSVIEKGQTVTLRCDPISGHDNLYWYRRVMGKEIKFLLHFVKESKQDESGMPNNRFLAERTGGTYSTLKVQPAELEDSGVYFCASSPRLTDTQYFGPGTRLTVL.

The rearrangement uses TRBV4-1 and TRBJ1-1; D call uncertain. This CDR3 has 14 residues. The germline V and J ends were trimmed by 1 base and 0 bases, with 6 bases remaining between them. The germline gives CDR1 MGHRA, CDR2 YSYEKL. In nucleotides, the CDR3 is TGCGCCAGCAGCCAAGGAGCCATGAACACTGAAGCTTTCTTT. Protein: CASSQGAMNTEAFF.

The gene calls are TRBV28 and TRBJ2-1, with TRBD2 as a possible D gene (6 bases). Germline CDR1 is MDHEN and CDR2 is SYDVKM. CDR3 size: 14 residues. The V gene lost 2 bases and the J gene lost 7 bases, with 12 bases spanning the gap. In DNA form, the CDR3 reads TGTGCCAGCAGTTTACCCTACGCGGGGAATGAGCAGTTCTTC. Its translation: CASSLPYAGNEQFF.

Within the sample, this clone is large. The chain couples TRBV11-3 to TRBJ2-1; 11 positions match TRBD2. The CDR3 has 16 residues. Germline assignment: CDR1 SGHNT and CDR2 YENEEA. With V trimmed by 6 bases and J by 10 bases, 14 bases remained unmatched. The CDR3 reads CASRPIAGGIQWEQFF. In DNA form, the CDR3 reads TGTGCCAGCAGACCAATAGCGGGGGGGATACAATGGGAGCAGTTCTTC.

V is TRBV7-5 and J is TRBJ1-2; the listed D gene, TRBD1, was not tested against the DNA. TRBV7-5 is labeled a pseudogene. The CDR3 extends over 15 amino acids. The CDR3 nucleotides are TGTGCCAGCAGCTTCAGGCAGGGGCCGCTCGATGGCTACACCTTC. Its translation: CASSFRQGPLDGYTF.

On this clone itself: Other DNA sequences within the sample encode an identical CDR3. The chain couples TRBV6-8 to TRBJ1-6; D may be TRBD1 (6 bases). CDR1 and CDR2 (germline): MNHGY, SAAAGT. The CDR3 runs 14 residues. V shed 6 bases and J shed 5 bases, with 11 bases lying between them. The CDR3 reads CASSPTGDNSPLHF. The CDR3 DNA sequence: TGTGCCAGCAGCCCGACAGGTGATAATTCACCCCTCCACTTT.

This clone was picked up a small number of times. The V call is TRBV7-6, the J call TRBJ2-3; 11 bases map to TRBD2. CDR3 length equals 17 residues. CDR1 is SGHVS and CDR2 is FNYEAQ in the germline V gene. Losses at the gene ends were 4 bases for V and 2 bases for J; bases not matched to a gene: 8. CDR3 amino acids: CASSSHKTSGTTDTQYF. As DNA, the CDR3 is TGTGCCAGCAGCTCGCACAAGACTAGCGGGACCACAGATACGCAGTATTTT.

The table lists this clone with a few counts. The rearrangement joins TRBV28 to TRBJ2-1; TRBD1 aligns across 7 bases. The germline V gene has CDR1 MDHEN and CDR2 SYDVKM. CDR3 length: 15 amino acids. Trimming removed 3 bases from V and 0 bases from J; junction bases left unmatched: 2. CDR3 bases: TGTGCCAGCAGTTTGGGACAGAGCTCCTACAATGAGCAGTTCTTC. It is translated as CASSLGQSSYNEQFF.

Turning to this clone: Since no conserved phenylalanine or tryptophan closes the CDR3, a read error is the likely cause. The DNA is left out, because the CDR3 cannot be placed on it with certainty; the CDR3 is given as TCRdb lists it. V is TRBV19 and J is TRBJ1-1; the DNA was not used to check the table's D call, TRBD1. The CDR3 is 11 residues long, ends included. CDR1 is LNHDA, CDR2 SQIVND, per germline (reference sequence). CDR3 in amino acids: CASSGQTLLAV.

The V gene is TRBV28, the J gene TRBJ2-1, with a possible D match to TRBD1 (6 bases). V was pared by 3 bases and J by 2 bases, with 11 bases between. Germline V gives CDR1 MDHEN, CDR2 SYDVKM. CDR3 size: 15 residues. The CDR3 DNA is TGTGCCAGCAGTTTCAGGGGCTTCCCCTACAATGAGCAGTTCTTC. Encoded protein: CASSFRGFPYNEQFF. Variable domain in full (rest from reference TRBV28 and TRBJ2-1): DVKVTQSSRYLVKRTGEKVFLECVQDMDHENMFWYRQDPGLGLRLIYFSYDVKMKEKGDIPEGYSVSREKKERFSLILESASTNQTSMYLCASSFRGFPYNEQFFGPGTRLTVL.